The source of this T cell receptor (beta chain) is a study of CD8 T cells in Susac syndrome. Negative isolation yielded CD4+ and CD8+ T cells, and FACS enriched TEMRA cells. Deletions cut 6 bases from V and 6 bases from J, with 12 bases between. CDR3 size: 13 residues. Germline V gives CDR1 MNHEY, CDR2 SVGEGT. When the RNA was reverse transcribed, random hexamers were used with an input of roughly 0.45 to 1 ug. The TCR beta CDR3 was amplified by immunoSEQ multiplex PCR across 54 Vbeta, 13 Jbeta. TCRdb reprocessed the immunoSEQ multiplex PCR reads with MiXCR, giving one entry per CDR3 protein. The sample has 160,000 or so distinct CDR3 sequences, roughly 95% seen once. Concerning this clonotype itself: Its antigen is not known.

Study-level points and caveats: Only a relatively small number of individuals were included in the TCR sequencing and HLA analysis.

Sequencing was carried out using CD8+ T cells from PBMCs. This chain joins TRBV6-2 or TRBV6-3 and TRBJ1-5; D is unclear. The sequence derives from a human donor with multiple sclerosis. The DNA for the CDR3 is TGTGCCAGCAGGTTAGGACGGGGTCAGCCCCAGCATTTT. This translates into CASRLGRGQPQHF.